This T cell receptor beta chain was captured in a study of blood T cell repertoires in COVID-19. Study-wide context: The origin of the acute and convalescent COVID-19 samples was the United States, Italy and Spain. T cells, B-cell-depleted T cells, or PBMCs supplied cDNA or gDNA.

Participants were aged about 18 to 89 years, lived in roughly 25 US areas, and enrolled virtually. Germline CDR1 reads LNHDA; CDR2 reads SQIVND (reference sequence). The CDR3 spans 14 residues. Trimming left V 10 bases short and J 8 bases short, with 23 bases between. Using immunoSEQ multiplex PCR, the repertoire was profiled, and TCRdb retains in-frame clones only, with some absent. Of roughly 280,000 clones in the sample, around 87% are singletons; the top ten hold less than 2.5%. Sequenced: PBMCs or T cells enriched from blood (not recorded which). The sequence derives from a woman aged 18-29 years who had recovered from COVID-19. The chain employs TRBV19 and TRBJ1-2, with a tentative D call TRBD1 (6 bases). CDR3 sequence: CATSWQGSRLGYTF. The CDR3 nucleotides read TGTGCCACCTCTTGGCAGGGGTCTCGGCTCGGCTACACCTTC.